The entry below describes one T cell receptor beta chain. Its specificity is not known. The germline V and J ends were trimmed by 5 bases and 6 bases, with 11 bases remaining between them. This CDR3 has 11 amino acids. From germline, CDR1 is DFQATT and CDR2 SNEGSKA (reference sequence). When replicate PCRs were run on sorted subsets, they used about 200 ng DNA, about 31,000 T cell genomes. Sequenced by immunoSEQ multiplex PCR; TCRdb stores in-frame clones only, minus some. This sample has 2 million to 2.5 million clones, with approximately 94% found just once. These data belong to a study of shared clonotypes between healthy human individuals. The study's findings and limits: Incomplete sequencing of sorted subsets was indicated by rarefaction despite large depth.

The receptor was derived from a man between 18 and 35 years old in good health. The specimen was naive CD4+ T cells sorted from blood. Subset in this sample: CD45RA+ positively selected. The chain joins TRBV20-1 to TRBJ2-7; maybe TRBD2 (7 bases). CDR3 DNA: TGCAGTGCTGGGGGGGGCCCCGAGCAGTACTTC. This sequence encodes CSAGGGPEQYF.